These T cell receptor beta chains were read from a single sample in a study of OX40 agonist ivuxolimab in advanced cancers. The repertoire was sequenced with immunoSEQ multiplex PCR; TCRdb's copy has only in-frame clones and lacks some. The repertoire includes nearly 70,000 clones, approximately 80% of them detected once, and 1.4% sits in the top ten. This sample comprised CD4+ or CD8+ T cells sorted from blood, obtained in a trial of the OX40 agonist ivuxolimab. The receptors come from an adult with an advanced solid tumor such as melanoma, head and neck, liver or kidney cancer. The CDR3 runs from the conserved cysteine through the conserved F or W. The D gene is left open where the match is weak. Clone size is shown for a subset of rows, as once, few, many or a class of expanded clone.

size,V,J,D,CDR3,DNA
-,TRBV7-2,TRBJ2-7,-,CASSLVSGEQYF,TGTGCCAGCAGCTTAGTCTCCGGCGAGCAGTACTTC
-,TRBV10-3,TRBJ2-1,TRBD2,CAIGGGSEQFF,TGTGCCATCGGGGGGGGGAGTGAGCAGTTCTTC
-,TRBV5-1,TRBJ1-1,-,CASTQGNTEAFF,TGCGCCAGCACCCAGGGGAACACTGAAGCTTTCTTT
few,TRBV7-9,TRBJ2-3,-,CASSTSSMALDTQYF,TGTGCCAGCAGCACTTCCTCTATGGCGTTGGATACGCAGTATTTT
-,TRBV7-9,TRBJ2-2,TRBD1,CASSLSEQGWAGELFF,TGTGCCAGCAGCTTATCCGAACAGGGGTGGGCCGGGGAGCTGTTTTTT
-,TRBV2,TRBJ2-3,-,CASGRDNTDTQYF,TGTGCCAGCGGCCGGGACAACACAGATACGCAGTATTTT
-,TRBV5-1,TRBJ1-1,TRBD1,CASSSAADRVSEAFF,TGCGCCAGCAGCTCGGCGGCGGACAGGGTTAGTGAAGCTTTCTTT
-,TRBV7-6,TRBJ2-1,TRBD2,CASSPKPGGLHEQFF,TGTGCCAGCAGCCCGAAGCCGGGGGGGTTGCATGAGCAGTTCTTC
-,TRBV15,TRBJ1-1,-,CATSGEDAGNTEAFF,TGTGCCACCAGTGGAGAGGACGCCGGCAACACTGAAGCTTTCTTT
-,TRBV21-1,TRBJ1-6,-,CASSPAGALGGILNSPLHF,TGTGCCAGCAGCCCTGCCGGGGCCCTTGGGGGAATTCTAAATTCACCCCTCCACTTT
-,TRBV5-1,TRBJ2-4,TRBD2,CASSLGYGREGLDF,TGCGCCAGCAGCTTGGGGTACGGCAGGGAGGGTTTGGACTTC
once,TRBV7-2,TRBJ2-1,-,CASSLSGPRSYNEQFF,TGTGCCAGCAGCTTATCTGGGCCCCGGTCCTACAATGAGCAGTTCTTC
once,TRBV15,TRBJ1-5,-,CATSRVGGVSNQPQHF,TGTGCCACCAGCAGAGTTGGGGGAGTCAGCAATCAGCCCCAGCATTTT
-,TRBV14,TRBJ2-2,-,CASSPGGNTGELFF,TGTGCCAGCAGCCCCGGGGGGAACACCGGGGAGCTGTTTTTT
-,TRBV30,TRBJ1-2,TRBD1,CAWSAWDRRGYGYTF,TGTGCCTGGAGCGCATGGGACAGGAGGGGGTATGGCTACACCTTC
-,TRBV30,TRBJ2-3,-,CAWSVGRIGTDTQYF,TGTGCCTGGAGTGTAGGGAGGATAGGCACAGATACGCAGTATTTT
-,TRBV5-1,TRBJ2-1,-,CASSLGQGRRYNEQFF,TGCGCCAGCAGCTTAGGTCAGGGCCGGCGATACAATGAGCAGTTCTTC
-,TRBV7-2,TRBJ1-1,TRBD1,CASSVTGRTEAFF,TGTGCCAGCAGCGTGACAGGGAGAACTGAAGCTTTCTTT
-,TRBV18,TRBJ1-1,-,CASSQLDESEAFF,TGTGCCAGCTCCCAACTGGACGAGAGTGAAGCTTTCTTT
many,TRBV19,TRBJ1-2,TRBD1,CASSGTGARGYTF,TGTGCCAGTAGTGGTACAGGGGCAAGGGGCTACACCTTC
once,TRBV5-4,TRBJ1-2,-,CASSIPTALRYGYTF,TGTGCCAGCAGCATCCCGACAGCTTTACGGTATGGCTACACCTTC
-,TRBV18,TRBJ2-3,TRBD2,CASSPPSGGLTDTQYF,TGTGCCAGCTCACCCCCCAGCGGGGGATTAACAGATACGCAGTATTTT
-,TRBV6-1,TRBJ1-6,TRBD1,CASRGTGNSPLHF,TGTGCCAGCAGGGGGACAGGTAATTCACCCCTCCACTTT
-,TRBV11-3,TRBJ2-1,TRBD1,CASSSLNRWGQGDNEQFF,TGTGCCAGCAGCTCACTAAACAGGTGGGGACAGGGAGATAATGAGCAGTTCTTC
-,TRBV11-3,TRBJ1-6,TRBD1,CASSPRRGSNSPLHF,TGTGCCAGCAGCCCCCGCAGGGGGAGTAATTCACCCCTCCACTTT
-,TRBV7-2,TRBJ1-5,TRBD1,CASSPFTGGAENQPQHF,TGTGCCAGCAGCCCATTTACAGGGGGCGCAGAGAATCAGCCCCAGCATTTT
-,TRBV6-6,TRBJ2-6,-,CASSPTGTGANVLTF,TGTGCCAGCAGTCCTACAGGAACTGGGGCCAACGTCCTGACTTTC
-,TRBV5-6,TRBJ1-6,-,CASSLWVTQGSSYNSPLHF,TGTGCCAGCAGCTTGTGGGTAACACAGGGTAGCTCCTATAATTCACCCCTCCACTTT
once,TRBV5-1,TRBJ1-2,TRBD1,CASSQYSGQGMNGYTF,TGCGCCAGCAGCCAATATTCCGGACAGGGAATGAATGGCTACACCTTC
-,TRBV7-9,TRBJ1-4,-,CASSPRQGGEKLFF,TGTGCCAGCTCCCCGAGGCAGGGCGGTGAAAAACTGTTTTTT
-,TRBV9,TRBJ1-6,-,CASSSNSPLHF,TGTGCCAGCAGCTCAAATTCACCCCTCCACTTT
-,TRBV21-1,TRBJ1-2,-,CASSKRSGARGYTF,TGTGCCAGCAGCAAACGGTCGGGGGCACGGGGCTACACCTTC
-,TRBV7-9,TRBJ2-1,-,CASSLRSQPYNEQFF,TGTGCCAGCAGCTTACGATCCCAGCCTTACAATGAGCAGTTCTTC
-,TRBV6-5,TRBJ1-1,-,CASRRYMNTEAFF,TGTGCCAGCAGGCGCTACATGAACACTGAAGCTTTCTTT
-,TRBV2,TRBJ1-1,TRBD1,CASRQGEAFF,TGTGCCAGCAGACAGGGGGAAGCTTTCTTT
-,TRBV29-1,TRBJ1-1,TRBD1,CSVKGANTEAFF,TGCAGCGTTAAGGGGGCGAACACTGAAGCTTTCTTT
-,TRBV19,TRBJ1-2,-,CASSIGFPSGASNYGYTF,TGTGCCAGTAGTATAGGGTTCCCGTCCGGGGCCTCTAACTATGGCTACACCTTC
-,TRBV5-5,TRBJ2-5,-,CASSLGTPETQYF,TGTGCCAGCAGCTTGGGGACCCCAGAGACCCAGTACTTC
-,TRBV28,TRBJ1-2,-,CASSEGEYGYTF,TGTGCCAGCAGTGAGGGGGAGTATGGCTACACCTTC
-,TRBV18,TRBJ2-5,TRBD2,CASSPREEETQYF,TGTGCCAGCTCACCGCGGGAGGAAGAGACCCAGTACTTC
few,TRBV6-6,TRBJ1-2,TRBD1,CASSARQGRDYGYTF,TGTGCCAGCAGTGCCAGACAGGGCAGGGACTATGGCTACACCTTC
few,TRBV7-9,TRBJ2-7,TRBD1,CASSGTGYTYEQYF,TGTGCCAGCAGCGGGACAGGCTACACCTACGAGCAGTACTTC
-,TRBV4-1,TRBJ1-5,-,CASSQEGTQHF,TGCGCCAGCAGCCAAGAGGGGACCCAGCATTTT
-,TRBV11-2,TRBJ1-1,TRBD1,CASRWDRGSTEAFF,TGTGCCAGCAGGTGGGACAGGGGGTCGACTGAAGCTTTCTTT
once,TRBV19,TRBJ1-3,-,CASSIGTQVRSGNTIYF,TGTGCCAGTAGTATCGGGACCCAGGTTCGCTCTGGAAACACCATATATTTT
-,TRBV5-1,TRBJ2-3,TRBD2,CASSSTSGGANTQYF,TGCGCCAGCAGCTCGACTAGCGGGGGGGCAAATACGCAGTATTTT
-,TRBV2,TRBJ2-1,-,CASGGTSYNEQFF,TGTGCCAGCGGGGGGACCTCCTACAATGAGCAGTTCTTC
-,TRBV18,TRBJ2-7,-,CASSPSGHNSGYEQYF,TGTGCCAGCTCACCATCAGGCCACAACTCCGGCTACGAGCAGTACTTC
-,TRBV6-4,TRBJ2-2,-,CASSLLSNTGELFF,TGTGCCAGCAGCCTCCTATCGAACACCGGGGAGCTGTTTTTT
once,TRBV7-8,TRBJ1-3,-,CASSLGRLDGGNTIYF,TGTGCCAGCAGCTTAGGACGGCTAGACGGCGGAAACACCATATATTTT
-,TRBV5-1,TRBJ1-5,-,CASSPGINQPQHF,TGCGCCAGCAGCCCGGGCATTAATCAGCCCCAGCATTTT
-,TRBV7-7,TRBJ2-5,-,CASSLGGLQETQYF,TGTGCCAGCAGCTTAGGGGGCTTACAAGAGACCCAGTACTTC
-,TRBV27,TRBJ2-5,TRBD1,CASSLSGDRVMKTQYF,TGTGCCAGCAGTTTATCGGGGGACAGGGTTATGAAGACCCAGTACTTC
once,TRBV5-8,TRBJ2-7,-,CASSLVVTGGWYEQYF,TGTGCCAGCAGCTTGGTAGTCACAGGAGGTTGGTACGAGCAGTACTTC
-,TRBV4-1,TRBJ1-4,TRBD1,CASSRTGQNEKLFF,TGCGCCAGCAGCCGGACAGGGCAAAATGAAAAACTGTTTTTT
-,TRBV23-1,TRBJ1-5,-,CASSQSGPRNQPQHF,TGCGCCAGCAGTCAATCTGGACCGCGCAATCAGCCCCAGCATTTT
few,TRBV2,TRBJ2-2,-,CASSGGGVGNTGELFF,TGTGCCAGCAGCGGGGGCGGGGTGGGGAACACCGGGGAGCTGTTTTTT
-,TRBV7-2,TRBJ2-3,-,CASSPPAASLQYF,TGTGCCAGCAGCCCGCCAGCCGCCTCCCTTCAGTATTTT
-,TRBV6-1,TRBJ2-4,TRBD1,CASSERGQGVAKNIQYF,TGTGCCAGCAGTGAGAGAGGACAGGGGGTAGCCAAAAACATTCAGTACTTC
few,TRBV7-8,TRBJ1-5,TRBD1,CASSGGTGVNQPQHF,TGTGCCAGCAGCGGGGGGACAGGGGTAAATCAGCCCCAGCATTTT